The 11 T cell receptor beta chains below were found in one sample sequenced in a study of identical twins. TCRdb itself ran the 5' RACE reads through MiXCR, one entry per CDR3 protein. The sample lists about 470,000 distinct CDR3 sequences, roughly 24% occurring once. These data were also filed under a second study, of T cells expressing NK-cell markers.

Sequenced input: CD4+ T cells sorted from blood. Receptors originate from a woman aged 18-35 years in good health.

This clonotype has just one count. The chain links TRBV3-1 to TRBJ2-1; 14 nucleotides match TRBD2. V shed 3 bases, J shed 8 bases, and the junction held 9 bases outside the gene matches. Germline CDR1 reads LGHDT; CDR2 reads YNNKEL (reference sequence). This CDR3 has 17 amino acids. The CDR3 protein is CASSQNRLAGGADEQFF. DNA of the CDR3: TGTGCCAGCAGCCAGAACCGACTAGCGGGGGGGGCGGATGAGCAGTTCTTC.

The rearrangement joins TRBV4-3 to TRBJ2-1; no firm D call. Germline V gene lookup returns CDR1 LGHNA and CDR2 YSLEER. The CDR3 is 17 residues long. Trimming stripped 0 bases from V and 4 bases from J, with 16 bases between. The CDR3 spells CASSQEGSPFSYNEQFF. CDR3 coding DNA: TGCGCCAGCAGCCAAGAGGGCAGCCCCTTTTCTTACAATGAGCAGTTCTTC.

With respect to this clonotype: One end of the junction varies from germline; a read error may be responsible. The chain recombines TRBV6-5 with TRBJ2-3; 8 positions match TRBD2. This CDR3 region has 16 residues. CDR1 and CDR2 from the germline V gene are MNHEY and SVGAGI. For the CDR3, the DNA is TGTGCCAGCAATTACCACAGCGGGGGCCCAACAAATACGCAGTATTTT. This translates into CASNYHSGGPTNTQYF.

J is TRBJ1-6 and V is TRBV2; TRBD1 agrees at 10 bases. CDR1 and CDR2 from the germline V gene are SNHLY and FYNNEI. The CDR3 is 15 amino acids. Unmatched junction bases numbered 7, after V lost 7 bases and J lost 7 bases. CDR3 in DNA: TGTGCCAGCACCGTGGAGGGACAGGGGAATTCACCCCTCCACTTT. Amino acids: CASTVEGQGNSPLHF.

This clonotype was picked up a small number of times. This sequence joins TRBV7-6 and TRBJ2-1; TRBD2 agrees at 8 bases. Germline loops: CDR1 SGHVS, CDR2 FNYEAQ. The CDR3 is made up of 16 amino acids. Trimming took 5 bases from V and 6 from J; bases not matched to a gene: 12. The CDR3 is CASSRPGLVSFNEQFF. In DNA, the CDR3 is TGTGCCAGCAGCAGGCCGGGACTAGTGTCTTTCAATGAGCAGTTCTTC.

This clonotype was recorded a few times. The chain is built from TRBV20-1 and TRBJ1-4; unclear D gene. Germline V gives CDR1 DFQATT, CDR2 SNEGSKA (reference sequence). Between the trimmed V and J ends, which lost 3 bases and 0 bases, there was a span of 11 bases. CDR3 size: 15 residues. In nucleotides, the CDR3 is TGCAGTGCTAGCCGACGGTTTGCAACTAATGAAAAACTGTTTTTT. As protein: CSASRRFATNEKLFF.

The chain is built from TRBV7-2 and TRBJ1-1; no reliable D call. Per the germline V gene, CDR1 is SGHTA and CDR2 is FQGNSA. V was pared by 8 bases and J by 0 bases, with 16 bases between. The CDR3 loop spans 15 amino acids. The CDR3 protein is CASSIATRMNTEAFF. The CDR3 DNA sequence: TGTGCCAGCTCGATAGCAACCAGGATGAACACTGAAGCTTTCTTT.

V is TRBV29-1 and J is TRBJ2-2; unclear D gene. Per germline, CDR1 SQVTM and CDR2 ANQGSEA. Trimming left V 5 bases short and J 10 bases short, with 20 bases between. The CDR3 sequence is 14 residues long. CDR3 nucleotides: TGCAGCGTTCCCGGAAACCGTTCACGGTCGGAGCTGTTTTTT. It yields the protein CSVPGNRSRSELFF.

This clonotype was observed a handful of times. The chain couples TRBV20-1 to TRBJ1-1; D unresolved. V lost 0 bases, J lost 1 base, and 12 bases lay in between. Germline CDR1 DFQATT, CDR2 SNEGSKA (reference sequence). This CDR3 is 15 amino acids long. The DNA of the CDR3 is TGCAGTGCTAGAGATCAGGAGGGCAGGAACACTGAAGCTTTCTTT. This gives the protein CSARDQEGRNTEAFF.

In this sample, this clonotype turned up a few times. The chain links TRBV6-5 to TRBJ2-6, with TRBD2 matching 8 bases. This CDR3 contains 16 residues. V dropped 2 bases and J dropped 2; count of bases not matched to a gene: 2. Germline CDR1 is MNHEY and CDR2 is SVGAGI. The DNA for the CDR3 is TGTGCCAGCAGTTACGGAGCGGGAGCTGGGGCCAACGTCCTGACTTTC. Protein sequence: CASSYGAGAGANVLTF.

This clonotype has a handful of counts. The chain carries TRBV6-5 and TRBJ2-5; 11 positions match TRBD1. This CDR3 region has 19 residues. CDR1 is MNHEY, CDR2 SVGAGI, per germline. V shed 0 bases, J shed 5 bases, and the junction held 14 bases outside the gene matches. CDR3 residues: CASSYSGGIWTGGAETQYF. DNA of the CDR3: TGTGCCAGCAGTTACTCGGGCGGTATTTGGACAGGGGGCGCGGAGACCCAGTACTTC.